These T cell receptor beta chains were read from a single sample in a study of coeliac disease. The data were produced by immunoSEQ multiplex PCR, yet TCRdb's version contains in-frame clones alone and is incomplete. The profile shows 5,000 or so clones, 72% of them singletons. Sample: lymphocytes from the gut lamina propria. The source of these receptors is a man aged 18 to 29 with celiac disease on a gluten-free diet. Both conserved end residues are part of each CDR3. D genes are given only for firm matches. Expanded clones get a size class; other rows say once, few or many, or leave the size out.

D gene: TRBD1; V gene: TRBV6-1; clone size: NA; J gene: TRBJ1-2; CDR3 protein: CASSDMTGYYGYTF; CDR3 DNA: TGTGCCAGCAGTGATATGACAGGGTACTATGGCTACACCTTC
D gene: NA; V gene: TRBV7-9; clone size: NA; J gene: TRBJ1-2; CDR3 protein: CASSLGTGVHYGYTF; CDR3 DNA: TGTGCCAGCAGCTTAGGAACAGGCGTCCACTATGGCTACACCTTC
D gene: TRBD1; V gene: TRBV27; clone size: few; J gene: TRBJ1-2; CDR3 protein: CASSLWGVGTGSGYTF; CDR3 DNA: TGTGCCAGCAGTTTATGGGGAGTAGGGACAGGGTCCGGCTACACCTTC
D gene: NA; V gene: TRBV28; clone size: NA; J gene: TRBJ1-2; CDR3 protein: CASSSPGRASNYGYTF; CDR3 DNA: TGTGCCAGCAGCTCCCCCGGGAGGGCGAGTAACTATGGCTACACCTTC
D gene: TRBD1; V gene: TRBV5-1; clone size: NA; J gene: TRBJ1-1; CDR3 protein: CASQTGGNAFF; CDR3 DNA: TGCGCCAGCCAAACAGGGGGAAACGCTTTCTTT
D gene: NA; V gene: TRBV11-2; clone size: NA; J gene: TRBJ1-1; CDR3 protein: CASSLMRTEAFF; CDR3 DNA: TGTGCCAGCAGCTTAATGCGCACTGAAGCTTTCTTT
D gene: NA; V gene: TRBV18; clone size: NA; J gene: TRBJ1-6; CDR3 protein: CASSPGLMFYSYNSPLHF; CDR3 DNA: TGTGCCAGCTCACCGGGACTAATGTTCTACTCCTATAATTCACCCCTCCACTTT
D gene: TRBD1; V gene: TRBV6-6; clone size: NA; J gene: TRBJ1-2; CDR3 protein: CASIRGHTSNYGYTF; CDR3 DNA: TGTGCCAGCATTAGGGGGCACACCTCAAACTATGGCTACACCTTC
D gene: TRBD2; V gene: TRBV4-3; clone size: NA; J gene: TRBJ2-3; CDR3 protein: CASSQDPSGGAADTQYF; CDR3 DNA: TGCGCCAGCAGCCAAGACCCTAGCGGGGGGGCCGCAGATACGCAGTATTTT
D gene: TRBD2; V gene: TRBV7-9; clone size: NA; J gene: TRBJ2-1; CDR3 protein: CASSGFGTSGGNEQFF; CDR3 DNA: TGTGCCAGCAGCGGATTCGGGACTAGCGGGGGAAATGAGCAGTTCTTC
D gene: NA; V gene: TRBV4-2; clone size: NA; J gene: TRBJ2-7; CDR3 protein: CASSQEGGEQYF; CDR3 DNA: TGTGCCAGCAGCCAAGAGGGGGGAGAGCAGTACTTC
D gene: NA; V gene: TRBV27; clone size: NA; J gene: TRBJ2-7; CDR3 protein: CASAPGVSYEQYF; CDR3 DNA: TGTGCCAGCGCGCCGGGGGTCTCCTACGAGCAGTACTTC
D gene: TRBD2; V gene: TRBV7-2; clone size: NA; J gene: TRBJ2-3; CDR3 protein: CASSRRGGTDTQYF; CDR3 DNA: TGTGCCAGCAGCCGACGGGGGGGTACAGATACGCAGTATTTT
D gene: TRBD2; V gene: TRBV7-2; clone size: few; J gene: TRBJ2-1; CDR3 protein: CASSQPRGREFF; CDR3 DNA: TGTGCCAGCAGCCAGCCGCGGGGGAGGGAGTTCTTC
D gene: NA; V gene: TRBV7-6; clone size: once; J gene: TRBJ2-5; CDR3 protein: CASSLQGETQYF; CDR3 DNA: TGTGCCAGCAGCTTACAGGGAGAGACCCAGTACTTC
D gene: NA; V gene: TRBV19; clone size: NA; J gene: TRBJ2-3; CDR3 protein: CASSMRADTDTQYF; CDR3 DNA: TGTGCCAGTAGTATGAGGGCAGACACAGATACGCAGTATTTT
D gene: TRBD1; V gene: TRBV27; clone size: NA; J gene: TRBJ2-7; CDR3 protein: CASSWGQPSYEQYF; CDR3 DNA: TGTGCCAGCAGCTGGGGACAGCCGAGCTACGAGCAGTACTTC
D gene: NA; V gene: TRBV29-1; clone size: NA; J gene: TRBJ1-1; CDR3 protein: CSVAGGKGIAEAFF; CDR3 DNA: TGCAGCGTCGCGGGGGGGAAGGGTATTGCTGAAGCTTTCTTT
D gene: NA; V gene: TRBV7-9; clone size: NA; J gene: TRBJ2-7; CDR3 protein: CASSLDQGYEQYF; CDR3 DNA: TGTGCCAGCAGCTTAGACCAGGGGTACGAGCAGTACTTC
D gene: NA; V gene: TRBV28; clone size: NA; J gene: TRBJ2-7; CDR3 protein: CASSLLSAYEQYF; CDR3 DNA: TGTGCCAGCAGTTTGCTCTCGGCCTACGAGCAGTACTTC
D gene: NA; V gene: TRBV6-4; clone size: NA; J gene: TRBJ2-3; CDR3 protein: CARPLLPGKRDTQYF; CDR3 DNA: TGTGCCAGACCTCTTTTGCCAGGGAAGAGAGATACGCAGTATTTT
D gene: TRBD2; V gene: TRBV9; clone size: NA; J gene: TRBJ2-1; CDR3 protein: CASSVGDYGDEQFF; CDR3 DNA: TGTGCCAGCAGCGTAGGGGACTATGGCGATGAGCAGTTCTTC
D gene: NA; V gene: TRBV7-2; clone size: NA; J gene: TRBJ2-3; CDR3 protein: CASRDRRVTDTQYF; CDR3 DNA: TGTGCCAGCAGGGACAGGAGGGTCACAGATACGCAGTATTTT
D gene: TRBD1; V gene: TRBV5-5; clone size: NA; J gene: TRBJ2-7; CDR3 protein: CASSRQDRTYYEQYF; CDR3 DNA: TGTGCCAGCAGCAGACAGGACAGGACCTACTACGAGCAGTACTTC
D gene: TRBD1; V gene: TRBV5-1; clone size: NA; J gene: TRBJ1-2; CDR3 protein: CASSPIMTGTYTF; CDR3 DNA: TGCGCCAGCAGCCCTATTATGACAGGGACCTACACCTTC
D gene: NA; V gene: TRBV7-9; clone size: NA; J gene: TRBJ2-1; CDR3 protein: CASSLNGDEQFF; CDR3 DNA: TGTGCCAGCAGCTTAAATGGAGATGAGCAGTTCTTC
D gene: NA; V gene: TRBV6-5; clone size: NA; J gene: TRBJ2-7; CDR3 protein: CASRPGTIYEQYF; CDR3 DNA: TGTGCCAGCAGACCCGGGACAATTTACGAGCAGTACTTC
D gene: TRBD1; V gene: TRBV30; clone size: NA; J gene: TRBJ1-2; CDR3 protein: CAYGDGTGGFGYTF; CDR3 DNA: TGTGCCTATGGAGATGGGACAGGGGGCTTCGGCTACACCTTC